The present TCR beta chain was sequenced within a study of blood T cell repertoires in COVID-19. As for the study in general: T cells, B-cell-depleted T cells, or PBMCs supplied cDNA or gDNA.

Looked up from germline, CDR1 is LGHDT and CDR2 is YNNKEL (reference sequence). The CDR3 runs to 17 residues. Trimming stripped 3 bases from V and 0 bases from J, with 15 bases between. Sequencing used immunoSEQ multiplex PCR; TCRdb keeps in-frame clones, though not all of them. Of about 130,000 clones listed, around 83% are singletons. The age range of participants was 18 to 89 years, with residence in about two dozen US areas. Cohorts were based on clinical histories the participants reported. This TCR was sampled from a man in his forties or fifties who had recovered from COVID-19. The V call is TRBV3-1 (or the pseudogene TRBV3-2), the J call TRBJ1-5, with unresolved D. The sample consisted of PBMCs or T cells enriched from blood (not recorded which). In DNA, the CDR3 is TGTGCCAGCAGCCAGGAGTTCACGGGGATTAGCAATCAGCCCCAGCATTTT. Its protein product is CASSQEFTGISNQPQHF.